These 3 T cell receptor beta chains share one sample of origin, sequenced in a study of T-cell reconstitution after alpha-beta-depleted transplantation in children. Unique molecular identifiers featured in how the TCRbeta library was prepared. MiXCR was run by TCRdb on the PCR reads, yielding one entry per CDR3 protein. Among 330,000 or so distinct CDR3 sequences, about 9.5% were seen once, and the ten largest hold roughly 7.1%. The input for sequencing was PBMCs, taken before TCRalphabeta/CD19-depleted stem cell transplant. Receptors originate from a boy younger than two with acute myeloid leukemia, due to receive a stem cell transplant.

J is TRBJ2-1 and V is TRBV7-8, with 8 bases that match TRBD1. The CDR3 contains 15 residues. Germline lookup yields CDR1 SGHVS and CDR2 FQNEAQ. J was trimmed by 0 bases and V by 6 bases; bases with no gene match: 4. The CDR3: CASSGDRSSYNEQFF. The CDR3 nucleotides are TGTGCCAGCAGTGGGGACAGGAGCTCCTACAATGAGCAGTTCTTC.

This chain uses TRBV19 with TRBJ1-5; the D gene is possibly TRBD1 (5 bases). The germline CDR1 and CDR2 sequences are LNHDA and SQIVND (reference sequence). V was cut by 10 bases and J by 0 bases, with 22 bases left in between. The length of the CDR3 is 17 residues. The CDR3 DNA follows: TGTGCCACCCTGGGAGGCTGGGGGACTTATAGCAATCAGCCCCAGCATTTT. Its protein product is CATLGGWGTYSNQPQHF. Full variable domain (outside the CDR3, taken from reference TRBV19 and TRBJ1-5): DGGITQSPKYLFRKEGQNVTLSCEQNLNHDAMYWYRQDPGQGLRLIYYSQIVNDFQKGDIAEGYSVSREKKESFPLTVTSAQKNPTAFYLCATLGGWGTYSNQPQHFGDGTRLSIL.

The chain combines TRBV6-2 or TRBV6-3 with TRBJ2-1; 7 bases fit TRBD2. This CDR3 has 16 amino acids. CDR1 is MNHEY, CDR2 SVGEGT, per germline. V trimming: 5 bases; J trimming: 4 bases; junction bases outside the gene matches: 11. CDR3 DNA: TGTGCCAGCAGTACCCTTACCAGCGGGGCTTACAATGAGCAGTTCTTC. Its protein is CASSTLTSGAYNEQFF.